The 6 T cell receptor beta chains listed next were all sequenced from one sample in a study of long-term antiretroviral therapy in people with HIV. Runs used v3.0 of the immunoSEQ assay and were done at survey level. Sequencing used immunoSEQ multiplex PCR; TCRdb keeps in-frame clones, though not all of them. The table shows about 29,000 clones, with about 93% occurring only once. The source material was unsorted PBMCs, sampled 6.2 years after starting antiretroviral therapy. The receptors stem from a man aged 40-50 years with HIV.

The chain uses TRBV14 and TRBJ2-3; the D gene is possibly TRBD1 (6 bases). The germline CDR1 and CDR2 sequences are SGHDN and FVKESK. This CDR3 has 18 residues. The V and J ends lost 0 bases and 2 bases respectively, with 18 bases between them. The CDR3 is CASSQEIGLQGTTDTQYF. The DNA for the CDR3 is TGTGCCAGCAGCCAAGAAATAGGGCTCCAGGGGACCACAGATACGCAGTATTTT.

A single count supports this clone. This chain uses TRBV7-8 with TRBJ2-1; 7 positions agree with TRBD2. The CDR3 is made up of 16 amino acids. The germline CDR1 and CDR2 sequences are SGHVS and FQNEAQ. V was clipped by 1 base and J by 7 bases; unmatched bases: 10. CDR3 nucleotides: TGTGCCAGCAGCTTAGTCGTGGGAGGGCCGTGGAATGAGCAGTTCTTC. Protein sequence: CASSLVVGGPWNEQFF. The complete variable domain, with remaining parts taken from reference TRBV7-8 and TRBJ2-1, reads GAGVSQSPRYKVAKRGQDVALRCDPISGHVSLFWYQQALGQGPEFLTYFQNEAQLDKSGLPSDRFFAERPEGSVSTLKIQRTQQEDSAVYLCASSLVVGGPWNEQFFGPGTRLTVL.

The chain carries TRBV6-5 and TRBJ2-7, with a tentative D call TRBD2 (6 bases). Germline CDR1 reads MNHEY; CDR2 reads SVGAGI. Trimming took off 5 bases at V and 2 bases at J, with 10 bases between the two ends. The length of the CDR3 is 13 residues. The CDR3 bases are TGTGCCAGCAGTGCGGGACCTACCTACGAGCAGTACTTC. This encodes CASSAGPTYEQYF.

The chain couples TRBV6-5 to TRBJ2-2, with 8 bases matching TRBD2. This CDR3 has 16 residues. V shed 1 base and J 1 base; nucleotides not matched to a gene: 2. Germline assignment: CDR1 MNHEY and CDR2 SVGAGI. CDR3 protein: CASSYLRGGNTGELFF. CDR3 coding DNA: TGTGCCAGCAGTTACTTACGGGGGGGGAACACCGGGGAGCTGTTTTTT.

J is TRBJ2-5 and V is TRBV10-3, with 7 bases fitting TRBD2. The closer fit of TRBJ2-7 to the DNA end suggests the J call may be wrong. The CDR3 spans 13 residues. Germline loops: CDR1 ENHRY, CDR2 SYGVKD. The DNA of the CDR3 is TGTGCCATCAACAGCGGGGCAGGAGACGAGCAGTACTTC. Translated: CAINSGAGDEQYF.

This chain links TRBV10-1 with TRBJ1-2, with a possible D match to TRBD1 (6 bases). The CDR3 consists of 14 residues. Per the germline V gene, CDR1 is WNHNN and CDR2 is SYGVQD (reference sequence). The V end lost 6 bases, the J end lost 7 bases, and 18 bases lay between the germline ends. The CDR3 loop is CASRRDTKDPGYTF. DNA for the CDR3: TGCGCCAGCAGGCGGGACACTAAGGACCCTGGCTACACCTTC.